This T cell receptor beta chain comes out of a study of vaccination and CD4 T cells after COVID-19. Study-level information: Timing of post-vaccine sample collection was a median around 72 days after dose two, with a range of 14 to 241.

CDR1 is MNHEY, CDR2 SMNVEV, per germline (reference sequence). The CDR3 is 14 residues long. The trim removed 3 bases at V and 4 bases at J, leaving 4 bases unmatched. Documented treatment: approximately 9-day PBMC culture with coronavirus spike peptide pools or control peptides (ViraFEST assay). In the case of this clonotype: Its antigen is not known.

Sequencing of the DNA from cultured CD4+ T cells was carried out with the Oncomine TCR Beta short-read assay. Cultured CD4+ T cells were the source of extracted genomic DNA. TCRdb called the PCR reads again in MiXCR, with one record for every CDR3 protein. This table holds around 9,300 distinct CDR3 sequences, 35% to 40% found once. Study-level results: In convalescent patients, 304 of 307 vaccine-specific clones were spike mono-reactive.

The TCR comes from a human donor who had recovered from COVID-19. The rearrangement joins TRBV27 to TRBJ2-5, with 8 nucleotides matching TRBD2. Sequencing was performed on CD4+ T cells from blood, cultured in vitro. Here the CDR3 reads CASSFGGARETQYF. CDR3 coding DNA: TGTGCCAGCAGTTTCGGGGGGGCTCGAGAGACCCAGTACTTC.